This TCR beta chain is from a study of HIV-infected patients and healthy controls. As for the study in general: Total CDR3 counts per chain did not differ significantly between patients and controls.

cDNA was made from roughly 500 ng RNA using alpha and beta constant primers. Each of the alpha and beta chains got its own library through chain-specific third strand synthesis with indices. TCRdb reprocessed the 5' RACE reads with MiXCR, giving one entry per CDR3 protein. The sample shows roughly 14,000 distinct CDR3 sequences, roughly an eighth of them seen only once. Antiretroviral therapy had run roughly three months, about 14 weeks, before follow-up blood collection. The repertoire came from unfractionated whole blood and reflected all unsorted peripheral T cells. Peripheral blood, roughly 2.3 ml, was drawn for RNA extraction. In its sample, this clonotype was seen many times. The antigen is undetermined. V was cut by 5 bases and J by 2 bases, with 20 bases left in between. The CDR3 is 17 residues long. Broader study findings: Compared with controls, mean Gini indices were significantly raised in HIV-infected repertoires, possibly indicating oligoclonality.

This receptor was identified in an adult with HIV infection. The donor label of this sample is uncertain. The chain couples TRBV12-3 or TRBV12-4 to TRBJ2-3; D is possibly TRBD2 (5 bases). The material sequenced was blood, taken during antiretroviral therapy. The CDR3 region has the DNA TGTGCCAGCAGTCCCCAATACCGGGGTTGGAACACAGATACGCAGTATTTT. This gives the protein CASSPQYRGWNTDTQYF.